These 11 T cell receptor beta chains came from one sample sequenced in a study of blood T cell repertoires in COVID-19. The method was immunoSEQ multiplex PCR; TCRdb's version includes in-frame clones alone and lacks a portion of them. The table has about 250,000 clones, roughly nine tenths seen once. Sequencing was carried out using peripheral blood. The receptors shown here come from an older woman who had recovered from COVID-19.

This rearrangement joins TRBV6-4 to TRBJ2-2; tentatively, D is TRBD1 (6 bases). The CDR3 loop spans 14 amino acids. V lost 4 bases and J 5 bases, leaving 11 bases between the germline ends. CDR1 MRHNA and CDR2 SNTAGT come from the germline V gene. The CDR3 DNA is TGTGCCAGCAGTGTACAGGGTGGGACCGGGGAGCTGTTTTTT. Translated, it gives CASSVQGGTGELFF.

V is TRBV19 and J is TRBJ2-5; the D gene is possibly TRBD1 (6 bases). The CDR3 has 13 residues. Germline V gene lookup returns CDR1 LNHDA and CDR2 SQIVND (reference sequence). V lost 3 bases, J lost 5 bases, and 10 bases lay in between. The CDR3 nucleotides are TGTGCCAGTAGTATGCGCCAGGGGGAGACCCAGTACTTC. Its protein product is CASSMRQGETQYF.

The rearrangement uses TRBV29-1 and TRBJ2-5, with 8 bases lining up with TRBD1. The length of the CDR3 is 14 residues. CDR1 is SQVTM and CDR2 is ANQGSEA in the germline V gene. J gave up 2 bases and V 4 bases, and 6 bases lay outside the gene matches. CDR3: CSVAPTGAQETQYF. The CDR3 DNA reads as TGCAGCGTTGCCCCGACAGGGGCTCAAGAGACCCAGTACTTC.

This clone was detected only once. The rearrangement joins TRBV6-5 to TRBJ2-5; D may be TRBD2 (7 bases). Germline V gives CDR1 MNHEY, CDR2 SVGAGI. This CDR3 spans 16 amino acids. V dropped 2 bases and J dropped 2 bases, with 15 bases sitting between them. The CDR3 DNA reads as TGTGCCAGCAGTTACGGGGCGGGGGCAGGGCAAGAGACCCAGTACTTC. Its protein product is CASSYGAGAGQETQYF.

The chain employs TRBV6-6 and TRBJ2-1; D is uncertain. The CDR3 contains 12 residues. V shed 11 bases and J shed 7 bases, with 15 bases lying between them. The germline CDR1 and CDR2 sequences are MNHNY and SVGAGI (reference sequence). In DNA, the CDR3 is TGTGCCGCTCGTCAAGCCCGTAATGAGCAGTTCTTC. Amino acids: CAARQARNEQFF.

This clone has a handful of counts. The chain combines TRBV24-1 with TRBJ2-1; TRBD1 matches at 9 bases. Germline V gene data show CDR1 as KGHDR and CDR2 as SFDVKD. CDR3 size: 13 residues. The junction had 6 bases not matched to a gene; V was cut back by 7 bases and J by 9 bases. The CDR3 loop reads CATSGTGRSEQFF. The CDR3 DNA is TGTGCCACCAGCGGGACAGGGAGGTCTGAGCAGTTCTTC.

The chain combines TRBV20-1 with TRBJ1-1, with 8 bases aligning to TRBD1. CDR3 length equals 11 residues. Losses at the gene ends were 4 bases for V and 6 bases for J; bases not matched to a gene: 1. From germline, CDR1 is DFQATT and CDR2 SNEGSKA (reference sequence). This chain's CDR3 is CSAMGQAEAFF. CDR3 nucleotide sequence: TGCAGTGCTATGGGACAGGCTGAAGCTTTCTTT.

The CDR3 DNA is TGCGCCAGCAGCCAAACCACCACAGGGAACACTGAAGCTTTCTTT. This encodes CASSQTTTGNTEAFF. The chain is built from TRBV4-1 and TRBJ1-1, with D possibly matching TRBD1 (5 bases). V was cut by 2 bases and J by 1 base, with 11 bases left in between. Germline V gene sequence: CDR1 MGHRA, CDR2 YSYEKL. CDR3 length equals 15 residues.

V is TRBV5-1 and J is TRBJ2-2; unclear D gene. Germline V CDR1 and CDR2: SGHRS, YFSETQ. The CDR3 extends over 15 amino acids. V was clipped by 0 bases and J by 0 bases, with 6 bases between them. The CDR3 DNA sequence: TGCGCCAGCAGCTTGGCACTTCCGAACACCGGGGAGCTGTTTTTT. Its translation: CASSLALPNTGELFF.

V and J are TRBV7-3 and TRBJ2-7; D gene uncertain. The V gene's germline CDR1 is SGHTA and CDR2 FQGTGA. This CDR3 is built from 14 residues. V was cut by 5 bases and J by 7 bases, with 18 bases left in between. The CDR3 DNA follows: TGTGCCAGCAGCCCCTCATCCGGTTCCGATGAGCAGTACTTC. Protein sequence: CASSPSSGSDEQYF.

The V gene is TRBV19, the J gene TRBJ1-3; a possible D gene is TRBD1 (5 bases). V dropped 6 bases and J dropped 0 bases, with 9 bases sitting between them. The CDR3 runs to 14 residues. The germline V gene has CDR1 LNHDA and CDR2 SQIVND (reference sequence). Written as DNA, the CDR3 is TGTGCCAGTAGCCAGGGCGTCTCTGGAAACACCATATATTTT. It yields the protein CASSQGVSGNTIYF.